The 18 T cell receptor beta chains below come from one sample, sequenced in a study of early T cells in non-severe SARS-CoV-2 infection. TCRdb fed the 5' RACE reads into MiXCR, producing one record per CDR3 protein. The table shows around 53,000 distinct CDR3 sequences, with approximately 7.5% occurring only once. The sample taken for sequencing was whole blood. The receptors here all came from an adult who was a healthcare worker with PCR-confirmed SARS-CoV-2 infection or an uninfected control (not recorded which).

This clonotype was seen at least ten times. The gene calls are TRBV6-5 and TRBJ1-5; possibly TRBD1 for D (6 bases). Deletions cut 5 bases from V and 7 bases from J, with 12 bases between. This CDR3 has 13 residues. Germline V gene data show CDR1 as MNHEY and CDR2 as SVGAGI. The CDR3 reads CASSTGLGQPQHF. In DNA form, the CDR3 reads TGTGCCAGCAGTACAGGGTTAGGCCAGCCCCAGCATTTT.

V gene TRBV10-3 combines with J gene TRBJ2-3; 9 nucleotides line up with TRBD1. The junction had 6 bases not matched to a gene; V was cut back by 2 bases and J by 6 bases. Germline CDR1 and CDR2: ENHRY and SYGVKD. The CDR3 extends over 15 amino acids. The CDR3 here is CAISENRGQWDTQYF. The DNA of the CDR3 is TGTGCCATCAGTGAGAACAGGGGGCAATGGGATACGCAGTATTTT.

The rearrangement joins TRBV6-6 to TRBJ2-2; the D gene is possibly TRBD2 (5 bases). Looked up from germline, CDR1 is MNHNY and CDR2 is SVGAGI (reference sequence). The ends were cut back, 5 bases at V and 0 bases at J, with 7 bases in the middle. CDR3 length: 14 amino acids. The CDR3 DNA reads TGTGCCAGCAGTCACGGGACGAACACCGGGGAGCTGTTTTTT. This sequence encodes CASSHGTNTGELFF.

The sample holds many counts of this clonotype. The chain employs TRBV20-1 and TRBJ1-5; D not certain. Trimming took off 1 base at V and 0 bases at J, with 13 bases between the two ends. This CDR3 spans 16 amino acids. CDR1 is DFQATT and CDR2 is SNEGSKA in the germline V gene (reference sequence). The CDR3 DNA follows: TGCAGTGCTAGAGTGGGCTCCCGGGCTAGCAATCAGCCCCAGCATTTT. It translates to CSARVGSRASNQPQHF.

This chain joins TRBV28 and TRBJ1-4; a possible D gene is TRBD1 (5 bases). The CDR3 totals 13 residues. V lost 5 bases to trimming and J lost 5 bases, with 9 bases between them. Germline values: CDR1 MDHEN, CDR2 SYDVKM. CDR3 coding DNA: TGTGCCAGCAGTACCCGGGGGAATGAAAAACTGTTTTTT. This encodes CASSTRGNEKLFF.

This clonotype was found a few times. J is TRBJ1-1 and V is TRBV6-1, with 8 bases aligning to TRBD1. Germline V gene lookup returns CDR1 MNHNS and CDR2 SASEGT. Unmatched junction bases numbered 0, after V lost 4 bases and J lost 5 bases. The CDR3 runs to 12 residues. In DNA, the CDR3 is TGTGCCAGCAGTGGGGACAGGACTGAAGCTTTCTTT. Translation: CASSGDRTEAFF.

CDR3 in DNA: TGCGCCAGCAGCCAAGATCCGGGGAACACTGAAGCTTTCTTT. It is translated as CASSQDPGNTEAFF. This rearrangement joins TRBV4-1 to TRBJ1-1; D is unresolved. This CDR3 is 14 amino acids long. V lost 0 bases and J 1 base, leaving 6 bases between the germline ends. Germline V gives CDR1 MGHRA, CDR2 YSYEKL.

This clonotype was recorded many times. The V gene is TRBV29-1, the J gene TRBJ2-1, with 7 bases that match TRBD2. This CDR3 region has 14 residues. Germline V gene data show CDR1 as SQVTM and CDR2 as ANQGSEA. With V trimmed by 4 bases and J by 2 bases, 5 bases remained unmatched. CDR3 region: CSVGWGGPYNEQFF. The CDR3 region has the DNA TGCAGCGTTGGGTGGGGGGGACCCTACAATGAGCAGTTCTTC.

This clonotype was seen a handful of times. This chain connects TRBV15 to TRBJ2-1; D is undetermined. The CDR3 has 12 residues. Germline loops: CDR1 LNHNV, CDR2 YYDKDF (reference sequence). V was clipped by 3 bases and J by 6 bases, with 6 bases between them. The CDR3 sequence: CATSRLFNEQFF. The CDR3 DNA follows: TGTGCCACCAGCAGGCTGTTCAATGAGCAGTTCTTC.

This clonotype was seen a handful of times. The V and J genes are TRBV7-8 and TRBJ2-2; D possibly corresponds to TRBD2 (6 bases). CDR1 and CDR2 from the germline V gene are SGHVS and FQNEAQ. The ends were cut back, 8 bases at V and 6 bases at J, with 19 bases in the middle. The CDR3 covers 15 residues. DNA of the CDR3: TGTGCCAGCGCCCGGCTAGGCGGGGTTGCCGGGGAGCTGTTTTTT. Translating gives CASARLGGVAGELFF.

This clonotype was recorded at least ten times. The rearrangement joins TRBV11-3 to TRBJ2-2; D might be TRBD2 (5 bases). The CDR3 contains 17 residues. Germline V gene data show CDR1 as SGHNT and CDR2 as YENEEA. V lost 0 bases and J lost 5, with 16 bases in between. CDR3 protein: CASSLDSPPGVTGELFF. The DNA for the CDR3 is TGTGCCAGCAGCTTAGACAGTCCTCCCGGGGTTACCGGGGAGCTGTTTTTT.

This chain joins TRBV12-3 or TRBV12-4 and TRBJ1-2; no clear D. V shed 0 bases and J shed 0 bases, with 14 bases lying between them. This CDR3 spans 17 amino acids. The CDR3 spells CASSLARAALANYGYTF. DNA of the CDR3: TGTGCCAGCAGTTTAGCGCGGGCAGCCCTAGCTAACTATGGCTACACCTTC.

The chain joins TRBV30 to TRBJ1-6; D call uncertain. V lost 5 bases and J lost 0, with 17 bases in between. This CDR3 comprises 17 residues. From germline, CDR1 is GTSNPN and CDR2 SVGIG (reference sequence). In DNA, the CDR3 is TGTGCCTGGCGTGCACGGATGACCTTCTCCTATAATTCACCCCTCCACTTT. This codes for CAWRARMTFSYNSPLHF.

At least ten counts were recorded for this clonotype. The chain is built from TRBV7-9 and TRBJ1-5; D is possibly TRBD1 (6 bases). Trimming cost V 5 bases and J 5 bases, with 19 bases left between them. Germline lookup yields CDR1 SEHNR and CDR2 FQNEAQ (reference sequence). The CDR3 contains 16 residues. The CDR3 loop reads CASSPTGTHRDQPQHF. In DNA form, the CDR3 reads TGTGCCAGCAGCCCAACCGGCACCCACAGGGATCAGCCCCAGCATTTT.

This clonotype was seen only a few times. The rearrangement joins TRBV11-2 to TRBJ2-3, with 8 positions matching TRBD2. The CDR3 length is 14 residues. Losses at the gene ends were 8 bases for V and 0 bases for J; bases not matched to a gene: 4. Germline V gives CDR1 SGHAT, CDR2 FQNNGV. CDR3 region: CASSGGVSTDTQYF. CDR3 nucleotides: TGTGCCAGCTCGGGGGGGGTCAGCACAGATACGCAGTATTTT.

The CDR3 DNA reads TGTGCCACCAGCAGAGATCGTGGGTGGCAGCCCCAGCATTTT. It codes for CATSRDRGWQPQHF. This chain joins TRBV15 and TRBJ1-5, with no clear D. Trimming removed 0 bases at V and 7 bases at J, with 10 bases between. The CDR3 extends over 14 amino acids. Germline CDR1 and CDR2: LNHNV and YYDKDF (reference sequence).

This clonotype has a count of ten or more. This chain connects TRBV28 to TRBJ1-1, with D unclear. With 2 bases removed from V and 3 bases from J, the gap between germline ends came to 10 bases. Germline values: CDR1 MDHEN, CDR2 SYDVKM. This CDR3 is 14 amino acids long. This CDR3 is CASSLEAGYTEAFF. The CDR3 DNA reads as TGTGCCAGCAGTTTAGAGGCAGGCTACACTGAAGCTTTCTTT.

This clonotype was counted at least ten times. V is TRBV12-3 or TRBV12-4 and J is TRBJ2-1, with 12 positions matching TRBD2. The J segment lost 0 bases and the V segment lost 6 bases, leaving 3 bases of the junction unmatched. This CDR3 has 16 residues. The CDR3 reads CASRRTSGTSYNEQFF. In DNA form, the CDR3 reads TGTGCCAGCAGGCGGACTAGCGGGACCTCCTACAATGAGCAGTTCTTC.